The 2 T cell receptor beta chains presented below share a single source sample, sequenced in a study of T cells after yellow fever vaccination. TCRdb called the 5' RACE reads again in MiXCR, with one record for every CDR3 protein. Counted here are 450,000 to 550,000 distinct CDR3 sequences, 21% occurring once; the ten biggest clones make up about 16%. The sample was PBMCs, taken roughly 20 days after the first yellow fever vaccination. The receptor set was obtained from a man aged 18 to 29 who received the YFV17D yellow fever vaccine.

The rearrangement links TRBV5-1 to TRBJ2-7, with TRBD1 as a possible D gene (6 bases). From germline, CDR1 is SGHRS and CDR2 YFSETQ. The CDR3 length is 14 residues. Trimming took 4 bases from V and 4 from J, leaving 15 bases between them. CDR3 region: CASSKDSDYYEQYF. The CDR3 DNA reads TGCGCCAGCAGCAAGGACAGCGATTATTACGAGCAGTACTTC. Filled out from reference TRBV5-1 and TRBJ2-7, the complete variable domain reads KAGVTQTPRYLIKTRGQQVTLSCSPISGHRSVSWYQQTPGQGLQFLFEYFSETQRNKGNFPGRFSGRQFSNSRSEMNVSTLELGDSALYLCASSKDSDYYEQYFGPGTRLTVT.

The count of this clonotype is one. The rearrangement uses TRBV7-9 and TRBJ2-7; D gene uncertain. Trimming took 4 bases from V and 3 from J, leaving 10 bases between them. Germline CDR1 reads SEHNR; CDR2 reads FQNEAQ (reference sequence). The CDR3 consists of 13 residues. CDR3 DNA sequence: TGTGCCAGCAGCTCACTATACCTCTACGAGCAGTACTTC. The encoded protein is CASSSLYLYEQYF. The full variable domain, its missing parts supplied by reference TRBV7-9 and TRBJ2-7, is DTGVSQNPRHKITKRGQNVTFRCDPISEHNRLYWYRQTLGQGPEFLTYFQNEAQLEKSRLLSDRFSAERPKGSFSTLEIQRTEQGDSAMYLCASSSLYLYEQYFGPGTRLTVT.